The clone carrying this T cell receptor beta chain occurred many times. Its specificity is not known. This sample was taken from a study of breast tumors, draining lymph nodes, adjacent tissues. Axillary draining lymph nodes of breast cancer patients supplied the node samples. The CDR3 is 14 amino acids. Looked up from germline, CDR1 is LGHNT and CDR2 is FRNRAP. V dropped 5 bases and J dropped 6; count of bases not matched to a gene: 7. TCRdb recomputed calls from the multiplex PCR reads with MiXCR, one row per CDR3 protein. The sample records about 180,000 distinct CDR3 sequences, approximately 30% being singletons. Study findings and constraints: Tumors had less TCR diversity than lymph nodes, more than nontumor tissue. Most tumor T cells seemingly derive from lymph node, then expand in tumor.

The clonotype was recovered from a female donor with breast cancer. Some clones in this sample may be carry-over from other donors' samples. Sample: axillary lymph node tissue. J is TRBJ2-1 and V is TRBV12-5; 7 bases fit TRBD2. The CDR3 loop is CASGPWTRVNEQFF. CDR3 nucleotides: TGTGCTAGTGGTCCCTGGACTAGAGTCAATGAGCAGTTCTTC.